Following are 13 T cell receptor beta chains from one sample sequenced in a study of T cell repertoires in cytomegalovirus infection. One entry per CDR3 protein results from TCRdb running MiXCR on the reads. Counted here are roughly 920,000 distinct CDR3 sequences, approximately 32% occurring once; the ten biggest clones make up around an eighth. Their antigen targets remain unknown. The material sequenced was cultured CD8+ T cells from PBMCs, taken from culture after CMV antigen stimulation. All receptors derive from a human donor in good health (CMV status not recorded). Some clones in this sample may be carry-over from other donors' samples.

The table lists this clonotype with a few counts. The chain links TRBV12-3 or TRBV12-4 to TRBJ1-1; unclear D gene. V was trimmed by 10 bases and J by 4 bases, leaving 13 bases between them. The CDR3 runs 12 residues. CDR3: CATQEGGTEAFF. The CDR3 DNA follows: TGTGCCACCCAAGAGGGTGGCACTGAAGCTTTCTTT.

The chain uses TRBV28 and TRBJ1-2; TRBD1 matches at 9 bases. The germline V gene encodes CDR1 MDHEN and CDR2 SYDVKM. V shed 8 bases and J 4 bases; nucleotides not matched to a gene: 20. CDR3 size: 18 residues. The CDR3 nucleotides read TGTGCCAGCTTCCTTACAGGGGGCTGGCGGGAGAGAGTCTATGGCTACACCTTC. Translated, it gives CASFLTGGWRERVYGYTF.

The CDR3 DNA reads TGTGCCAGCAGTTCGGGGGACAGGGGGAACTACGAGCAGTACTTC. Translating gives CASSSGDRGNYEQYF. This sequence joins TRBV27 and TRBJ2-7; 11 bases agree with TRBD1. The CDR3 runs 15 residues. Germline V gene sequence: CDR1 MNHEY, CDR2 SMNVEV (reference sequence). With V trimmed by 4 bases and J by 3 bases, 5 bases remained unmatched.

DNA for the CDR3: TGTGCCAGCAGCTTGGACGCAGCAGATACGCAGTATTTT. It codes for CASSLDAADTQYF. V is TRBV5-6 and J is TRBJ2-3; D unclear. The CDR3 spans 13 residues. Germline CDR1 SGHDT, CDR2 YYEEEE. V lost 0 bases and J 4 bases, leaving 6 bases between the germline ends.

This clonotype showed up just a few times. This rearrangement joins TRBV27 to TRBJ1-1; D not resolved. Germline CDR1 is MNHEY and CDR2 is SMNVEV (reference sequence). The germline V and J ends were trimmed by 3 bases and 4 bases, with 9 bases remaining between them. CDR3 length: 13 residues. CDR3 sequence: CASSFDQATEAFF. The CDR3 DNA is TGTGCCAGCAGTTTCGACCAGGCCACTGAAGCTTTCTTT.

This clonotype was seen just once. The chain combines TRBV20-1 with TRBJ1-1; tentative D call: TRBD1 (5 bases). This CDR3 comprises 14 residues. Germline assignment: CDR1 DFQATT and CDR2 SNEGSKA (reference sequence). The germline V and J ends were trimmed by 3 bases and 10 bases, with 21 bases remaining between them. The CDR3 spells CSARGLDTGGGAFF. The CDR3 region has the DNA TGCAGTGCTAGGGGCCTGGACACAGGCGGGGGAGCTTTCTTT.

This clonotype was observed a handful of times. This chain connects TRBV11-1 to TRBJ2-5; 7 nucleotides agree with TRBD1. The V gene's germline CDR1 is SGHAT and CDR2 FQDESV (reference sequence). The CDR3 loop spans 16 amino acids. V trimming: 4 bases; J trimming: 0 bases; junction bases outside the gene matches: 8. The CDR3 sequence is CASSSLTDRDQETQYF. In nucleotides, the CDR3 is TGTGCCAGCAGCTCACTAACCGACAGGGACCAAGAGACCCAGTACTTC.

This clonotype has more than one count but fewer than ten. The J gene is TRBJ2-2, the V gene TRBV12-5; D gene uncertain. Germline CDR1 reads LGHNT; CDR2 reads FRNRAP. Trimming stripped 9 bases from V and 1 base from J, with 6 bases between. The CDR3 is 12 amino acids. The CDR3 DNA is TGTGCTAGCAGGAAGAACACCGGGGAGCTGTTTTTT. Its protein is CASRKNTGELFF.

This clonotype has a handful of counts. Here the CDR3 reads CASSLGSLGYTF. CDR3 nucleotides: TGTGCCAGCAGTTTGGGCAGTCTAGGCTACACCTTC. V gene TRBV12-3 or TRBV12-4 combines with J gene TRBJ1-2; no clear D. The CDR3 is made up of 12 amino acids. The V end lost 3 bases, the J end lost 8 bases, and 10 bases lay between the germline ends.

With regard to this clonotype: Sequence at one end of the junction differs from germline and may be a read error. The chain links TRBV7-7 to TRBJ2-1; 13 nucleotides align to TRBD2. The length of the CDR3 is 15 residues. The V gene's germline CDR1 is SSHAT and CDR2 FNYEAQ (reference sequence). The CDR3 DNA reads TGTGCTAGCAGCCGCACTAGCGGGGGGGCAGATGAGCAGTTCTTC. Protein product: CASSRTSGGADEQFF.

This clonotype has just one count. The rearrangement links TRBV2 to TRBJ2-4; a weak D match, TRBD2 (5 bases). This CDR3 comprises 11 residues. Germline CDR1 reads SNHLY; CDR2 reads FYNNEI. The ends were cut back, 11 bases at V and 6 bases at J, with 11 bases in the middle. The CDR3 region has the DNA TGTGCCTCCCTAAGCGGAAACATTCAGTACTTC. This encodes CASLSGNIQYF.

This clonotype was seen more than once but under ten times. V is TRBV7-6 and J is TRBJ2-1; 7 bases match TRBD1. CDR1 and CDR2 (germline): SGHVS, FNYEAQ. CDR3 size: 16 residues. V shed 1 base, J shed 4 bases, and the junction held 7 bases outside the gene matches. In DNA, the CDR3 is TGTGCCAGCAGCTTAGTGGGAATACAGGGGTACAATGAGCAGTTCTTC. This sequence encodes CASSLVGIQGYNEQFF. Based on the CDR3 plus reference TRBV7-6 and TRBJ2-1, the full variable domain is GAGVSQSPRYKVTKRGQDVALRCDPISGHVSLYWYRQALGQGPEFLTYFNYEAQQDKSGLPNDRFSAERPEGSISTLTIQRTEQRDSAMYRCASSLVGIQGYNEQFFGPGTRLTVL.

This CDR3 is CASSIGRRTEAFF. CDR3 in DNA: TGTGCCAGTAGTATAGGGAGGAGGACTGAAGCTTTCTTT. This chain uses TRBV19 with TRBJ1-1; unclear D gene. Trimming left V 1 base short and J 5 bases short, with 8 bases between. This CDR3 is 13 amino acids long. From germline, CDR1 is LNHDA and CDR2 SQIVND (reference sequence). The full variable domain, in which reference TRBV19 and TRBJ1-1 provide the parts outside the CDR3, is DGGITQSPKYLFRKEGQNVTLSCEQNLNHDAMYWYRQDPGQGLRLIYYSQIVNDFQKGDIAEGYSVSREKKESFPLTVTSAQKNPTAFYLCASSIGRRTEAFFGQGTRLTVV.